Listed below are T cell receptor beta chains from one sample, sequenced in a study of OX40 agonist ivuxolimab in advanced cancers. The assay was immunoSEQ multiplex PCR, and TCRdb's table has in-frame clones only and misses some. The sample yields more than 70,000 clones, around 86% seen once. Specimen: CD4+ or CD8+ T cells sorted from blood, collected in a trial of the OX40 agonist ivuxolimab. The receptors stem from an adult with an advanced solid tumor such as melanoma, head and neck, liver or kidney cancer. Each CDR3 is given with its conserved first and last residue. Each record gives: D gene, CDR3 length, V gene, J gene, clone size, CDR3 DNA, CDR3 protein. A D gene is named only where the DNA matches it firmly. Only some rows state a clone size, as once, few, many or a class for expanded clones.

D: TRBD2; length: 16; V: TRBV19; J: TRBJ2-1; size: .; DNA: TGTGCCAGTAGTGGAAGACTAGCGGGGGGGAACAATGAGCAGTTCTTC; CDR3: CASSGRLAGGNNEQFF
D: .; length: 14; V: TRBV18; J: TRBJ1-1; size: .; DNA: TGTGCCAGCTCACCACAGGGGCCAAACACTGAAGCTTTCTTT; CDR3: CASSPQGPNTEAFF
D: .; length: 13; V: TRBV28; J: TRBJ2-1; size: .; DNA: TGTGCCAGCAGGGTAGTAGCGCGAAATGAGCAGTTCTTC; CDR3: CASRVVARNEQFF
D: .; length: 13; V: TRBV5-1; J: TRBJ2-5; size: few; DNA: TGCGCCAGCAGCTTGAGGTATGAAGAGACCCAGTACTTC; CDR3: CASSLRYEETQYF
D: .; length: 14; V: TRBV30; J: TRBJ2-7; size: .; DNA: TGTGCCTGGAGTCCGGGGGTGAAGACCTACGAGCAGTACTTC; CDR3: CAWSPGVKTYEQYF
D: TRBD2; length: 16; V: TRBV5-1; J: TRBJ2-7; size: .; DNA: TGCGCCAGCAGCTTATACGACCGGACTAGCGGGGCCGAGCAGTACTTC; CDR3: CASSLYDRTSGAEQYF
D: .; length: 14; V: TRBV7-8; J: TRBJ1-1; size: .; DNA: TGTGCCAGCAGCTCCTGGACGGAGAACACTGAAGCTTTCTTT; CDR3: CASSSWTENTEAFF
D: .; length: 15; V: TRBV7-9; J: TRBJ2-3; size: .; DNA: TGTGCCAGCAGCTTAGTTGGGAGAGGAGGGGATACGCAGTATTTT; CDR3: CASSLVGRGGDTQYF
D: TRBD1; length: 15; V: TRBV4-2; J: TRBJ1-4; size: .; DNA: TGTGCCAGCAGCCAACCAACAGGGGGCGGGCAAAAACTGTTTTTT; CDR3: CASSQPTGGGQKLFF
D: .; length: 13; V: TRBV2; J: TRBJ2-7; size: .; DNA: TGTGCCAGCAGTGCTGAGGGATACTACGAGCAGTACTTC; CDR3: CASSAEGYYEQYF
D: .; length: 15; V: TRBV9; J: TRBJ2-5; size: few; DNA: TGTGCCAGCAGCGGACGGACTCAGGTACAAGAGACCCAGTACTTC; CDR3: CASSGRTQVQETQYF
D: TRBD1; length: 14; V: TRBV29-1; J: TRBJ1-2; size: .; DNA: TGCAGCGTCAGATCGACAGGGACTAACTATGGCTACACCTTC; CDR3: CSVRSTGTNYGYTF
D: .; length: 17; V: TRBV5-1; J: TRBJ2-4; size: .; DNA: TGCGCCAGCAGCTTGGAAGCCGGTTTGCTAGCCAAAAACATTCAGTACTTC; CDR3: CASSLEAGLLAKNIQYF
D: TRBD2; length: 15; V: TRBV5-6; J: TRBJ2-7; size: .; DNA: TGTGCCAGCAGCTTGATCGGGACTAGCTTTAACGAGCAGTACTTC; CDR3: CASSLIGTSFNEQYF
D: TRBD2; length: 19; V: TRBV4-1; J: TRBJ2-1; size: .; DNA: TGCGCCAGCAGCCAAGATGGTACACCCTTAGCGGGACTTTACAATGAGCAGTTCTTC; CDR3: CASSQDGTPLAGLYNEQFF
D: TRBD2; length: 15; V: TRBV7-6; J: TRBJ2-5; size: few; DNA: TGTGCCAGCAGCTTAGGGGGAGGGTTAGGAGAGACCCAGTACTTC; CDR3: CASSLGGGLGETQYF
D: .; length: 16; V: TRBV4-2; J: TRBJ2-1; size: .; DNA: TGTGCCAGCAGCCAGGCGCGGCTAGCGAGTGACAATGAGCAGTTCTTC; CDR3: CASSQARLASDNEQFF
D: .; length: 12; V: TRBV7-6; J: TRBJ2-5; size: .; DNA: TGTGCCAGCAGCCTGCAGACAGGTCTCCAGTACTTC; CDR3: CASSLQTGLQYF
D: TRBD1; length: 16; V: TRBV11-2; J: TRBJ1-2; size: .; DNA: TGTGCCAGCAGCCACTTGCAAGGACAGGGGAACTATGGCTACACCTTC; CDR3: CASSHLQGQGNYGYTF
D: .; length: 15; V: TRBV5-1; J: TRBJ2-3; size: .; DNA: TGCGCCAGCAGCCCGCCCCCTCCCCGCACAGATACGCAGTATTTT; CDR3: CASSPPPPRTDTQYF
D: .; length: 13; V: TRBV2; J: TRBJ2-7; size: .; DNA: TGTGCCAGCAGTGGTGGGGTTTCCTACGAGCAGTACTTC; CDR3: CASSGGVSYEQYF
D: .; length: 15; V: TRBV19; J: TRBJ1-6; size: few; DNA: TGTGCCAGCATCCTCTCGAGCTCCTATAATTCACCCCTCCACTTT; CDR3: CASILSSSYNSPLHF
D: TRBD1; length: 15; V: TRBV7-9; J: TRBJ1-1; size: .; DNA: TGTGCCAGCAGCTGGGCCGGGACAGGGGGCACTGAAGCTTTCTTT; CDR3: CASSWAGTGGTEAFF
D: TRBD1; length: 16; V: TRBV28; J: TRBJ1-1; size: .; DNA: TGTGCCAGCAGTTCCAGGACAGGGGTAATTGACACTGAAGCTTTCTTT; CDR3: CASSSRTGVIDTEAFF
D: .; length: 15; V: TRBV6-5; J: TRBJ1-1; size: few; DNA: TGTGCCAGCAGCCGAATGGGACCGACGAACACTGAAGCTTTCTTT; CDR3: CASSRMGPTNTEAFF
D: .; length: 16; V: TRBV5-1; J: TRBJ1-4; size: .; DNA: TGCGCCAGCAGGCCCCGGGGGGCAACAACTAATGAAAAACTGTTTTTT; CDR3: CASRPRGATTNEKLFF
D: .; length: 15; V: TRBV7-8; J: TRBJ2-3; size: .; DNA: TGTGCCAGCAAGGGGTGGCGGGGATCCACAGATACGCAGTATTTT; CDR3: CASKGWRGSTDTQYF
D: .; length: 13; V: TRBV5-4; J: TRBJ1-3; size: .; DNA: TGTGCCAGCAGCTTGGACGGTTCTGGCACCATATATTTT; CDR3: CASSLDGSGTIYF
D: TRBD1; length: 15; V: TRBV6-5; J: TRBJ2-7; size: .; DNA: TGTGCCAGCAGTCCCCGACAGGGCCCCACCTACGAGCAGTACTTC; CDR3: CASSPRQGPTYEQYF
D: TRBD1; length: 14; V: TRBV28; J: TRBJ1-1; size: .; DNA: TGTGCCAGCAGAAACAGGGGGCGGAACACTGAAGCTTTCTTT; CDR3: CASRNRGRNTEAFF
D: TRBD1; length: 14; V: TRBV13; J: TRBJ2-7; size: .; DNA: TGTGCCAGCAGTCCCAGACAGGGAAGGCTCGAGCAGTACTTC; CDR3: CASSPRQGRLEQYF
D: TRBD1; length: 15; V: TRBV5-6; J: TRBJ1-4; size: .; DNA: TGTGCCAGCAGCTGGACAGGGGCAACTAATGAAAAACTGTTTTTT; CDR3: CASSWTGATNEKLFF
D: .; length: 13; V: TRBV7-9; J: TRBJ2-7; size: .; DNA: TGTGCCAGCGCTCGCGACAACACCTACGAGCAGTACTTC; CDR3: CASARDNTYEQYF
D: TRBD1; length: 13; V: TRBV19; J: TRBJ1-5; size: .; DNA: TGTGCCAGTGGACAGGGGAAAAATCAGCCCCAGCATTTT; CDR3: CASGQGKNQPQHF
D: .; length: 11; V: TRBV29-1; J: TRBJ1-2; size: few; DNA: TGCAGCGGATACTCTAACTATGGCTACACCTTC; CDR3: CSGYSNYGYTF
D: TRBD1; length: 15; V: TRBV5-5; J: TRBJ1-5; size: few; DNA: TGTGCCAGCAGCCATGGGACAGGGGGAACTCAGCCCCAGCATTTT; CDR3: CASSHGTGGTQPQHF
D: TRBD2; length: 12; V: TRBV30; J: TRBJ2-7; size: .; DNA: TGTGCCTGGAGTAGGCGGGAGGGCGAGCAGTACTTC; CDR3: CAWSRREGEQYF
D: .; length: 15; V: TRBV6-1; J: TRBJ2-4; size: .; DNA: TGTGCCAGCAGTGAGGGGGAAAGGGCCAAAAACATTCAGTACTTC; CDR3: CASSEGERAKNIQYF
D: TRBD1; length: 14; V: TRBV6-1; J: TRBJ1-2; size: .; DNA: TGTGCCAGCAGGTCACAGGGGGCCGACTATGGCTACACCTTC; CDR3: CASRSQGADYGYTF
D: .; length: 12; V: TRBV29-1; J: TRBJ2-5; size: .; DNA: TGCAGCGTCGAGGTGTACCAAGAGACCCAGTACTTC; CDR3: CSVEVYQETQYF
D: .; length: 18; V: TRBV10-1; J: TRBJ1-1; size: .; DNA: TGCGCCAGCAGTTCGGAGGCCCGGAAGACAAACCAGAACACTGAAGCTTTCTTT; CDR3: CASSSEARKTNQNTEAFF
D: .; length: 13; V: TRBV30; J: TRBJ1-5; size: .; DNA: TGTGCCTGGAGTGTGACAGATAATCAGCCCCAGCATTTT; CDR3: CAWSVTDNQPQHF
D: .; length: 15; V: TRBV28; J: TRBJ2-1; size: .; DNA: TGTGCCAGCAGTCCCGGAACAGGGAGGTACAATGAGCAGTTCTTC; CDR3: CASSPGTGRYNEQFF
D: .; length: 13; V: TRBV2; J: TRBJ1-2; size: .; DNA: TGTGCCAGCGGCTTAAAACAGGCCTCTGGCTACACCTTC; CDR3: CASGLKQASGYTF
D: .; length: 15; V: TRBV11-2; J: TRBJ2-3; size: .; DNA: TGTGCCAGCAGCTTAGATACTCATTCGGTCGATACGCAGTATTTT; CDR3: CASSLDTHSVDTQYF
D: .; length: 15; V: TRBV11-2; J: TRBJ2-5; size: .; DNA: TGTGCCAGCAGCTTAGATTTGGGGGGGCGGGAGACCCAGTACTTC; CDR3: CASSLDLGGRETQYF